This passage covers 15 T cell receptor beta chains from one sample sequenced in a study of shared T cell receptors in the human thymus. Libraries were prepared by immunoSEQ multiplex PCR; TCRdb keeps only in-frame clonotypes and omits some of them. The sample holds about 660,000 clones, 70% to 90% seen once. These data were likewise used in another study, on human thymus T cells.

The sample comprised thymocytes. The receptor source for this set is a boy under two years old with a congenital heart defect.

CDR3 nucleotide sequence: TGTGCCAGCAGCTTACAGGGAGAAGCCTACGAGCAGTACTTC. This encodes CASSLQGEAYEQYF. The chain links TRBV5-6 to TRBJ2-7, with D tentatively TRBD1 (6 bases). V was shortened by 2 bases and J by 2 bases, with 11 bases between the two germline ends. Germline values: CDR1 SGHDT, CDR2 YYEEEE. CDR3 length: 14 residues.

J is TRBJ2-7 and V is TRBV12-5; 9 bases align to TRBD1. Germline V lookup: CDR1 LGHNT, CDR2 FRNRAP. The V and J ends lost 5 bases and 4 bases, in that order; junction bases with no gene match: 15. CDR3 length: 17 amino acids. CDR3 loop: CASGAPGTGTPMYEQYF. Here the CDR3 DNA reads TGTGCTAGTGGTGCCCCCGGGACAGGGACGCCGATGTACGAGCAGTACTTC.

There are a few counts of this clone. The chain combines TRBV28 with TRBJ1-5, with D uncertain. There are 12 residues in the CDR3. Germline V gene lookup returns CDR1 MDHEN and CDR2 SYDVKM. The V end was cut by 3 bases, the J end by 4 bases, with 4 bases between. The CDR3, as DNA: TGTGCCAGCAGTTTCCAGAATCAGCCCCAGCATTTT. This codes for CASSFQNQPQHF. Variable domain in full (rest from reference TRBV28 and TRBJ1-5): DVKVTQSSRYLVKRTGEKVFLECVQDMDHENMFWYRQDPGLGLRLIYFSYDVKMKEKGDIPEGYSVSREKKERFSLILESASTNQTSMYLCASSFQNQPQHFGDGTRLSIL.

The rearrangement uses TRBV5-6 and TRBJ2-2; tentatively, D is TRBD2 (5 bases). V lost 0 bases and J 1 base, leaving 10 bases between the germline ends. Looked up from germline, CDR1 is SGHDT and CDR2 is YYEEEE. The CDR3 covers 16 residues. This CDR3 is CASSLVVGVNTGELFF. The CDR3 bases are TGTGCCAGCAGCTTGGTCGTGGGAGTGAACACCGGGGAGCTGTTTTTT.

The chain joins TRBV9 to TRBJ2-3, with 11 nucleotides matching TRBD2. The germline gives CDR1 SGDLS, CDR2 YYNGEE. The CDR3 covers 17 residues. J was trimmed by 1 base and V by 0 bases; bases with no gene match: 4. The DNA of the CDR3 is TGTGCCAGCAGCGTAGAGGGGGGACTAGCGGGCACAGATACGCAGTATTTT. As protein: CASSVEGGLAGTDTQYF.

The gene calls are TRBV7-9 and TRBJ2-5, with D perhaps TRBD1 (5 bases). V was trimmed by 2 bases and J by 0 bases, leaving 13 bases between them. CDR3 length: 16 residues. The germline CDR1 and CDR2 sequences are SEHNR and FQNEAQ (reference sequence). In DNA, the CDR3 is TGTGCCAGCAGCTTAAGTAGGGGCAGGCACCAAGAGACCCAGTACTTC. Residues: CASSLSRGRHQETQYF.

The chain uses TRBV27 and TRBJ1-6; 7 bases align to TRBD1. The CDR3 extends over 15 amino acids. The V gene end was trimmed by 6 bases and the J gene end by 2 bases; junction bases not matched to a gene: 4. Germline CDR1 MNHEY, CDR2 SMNVEV (reference sequence). CDR3 in DNA: TGTGCCAGCAGCCAAGGGACAGCCTATAATTCACCCCTCCACTTT. Its translation: CASSQGTAYNSPLHF.

The rearrangement links TRBV5-1 to TRBJ1-1, with D possibly matching TRBD1 (5 bases). The V gene's germline CDR1 is SGHRS and CDR2 YFSETQ. The CDR3 consists of 16 residues. With 3 bases removed from V and 1 base from J, the gap between germline ends came to 16 bases. The CDR3 region is CASSSPPGGKNTEAFF. CDR3 in DNA: TGCGCCAGCAGCTCCCCCCCGGGGGGGAAGAACACTGAAGCTTTCTTT.

The chain uses TRBV29-1 and TRBJ1-2, with D perhaps matching TRBD1 (6 bases). The ends were cut back, 2 bases at V and 7 bases at J, with 8 bases in the middle. The CDR3 runs 11 residues. Per the germline V gene, CDR1 is SQVTM and CDR2 is ANQGSEA. In DNA, the CDR3 is TGCAGCGTTGAATGCAGGGGTGGCTACACCTTC. The encoded protein is CSVECRGGYTF.

The chain links TRBV10-3 to TRBJ1-1; TRBD1 agrees at 8 bases. The germline gives CDR1 ENHRY, CDR2 SYGVKD. The CDR3 has 13 amino acids. With 11 bases clipped from V and 0 bases from J, the junction kept 5 bases outside the gene matches. CDR3 bases: TGTGCCGTGGGGACAGGCGTGAACACTGAAGCTTTCTTT. Translating it yields CAVGTGVNTEAFF.

The chain carries TRBV15 and TRBJ1-5; the D gene is possibly TRBD1 (5 bases). This CDR3 contains 20 residues. Germline CDR1 is LNHNV and CDR2 is YYDKDF (reference sequence). Trimming left V 1 base short and J 0 bases short, with 22 bases between. CDR3 sequence reads: CATSRGRLWGVGYSNQPQHF. The CDR3 nucleotides read TGTGCCACCAGCAGAGGAAGGCTGTGGGGGGTAGGTTATAGCAATCAGCCCCAGCATTTT.

This clone has more than one count but fewer than ten. The chain recombines TRBV28 with TRBJ2-3, with D tentatively TRBD2 (5 bases). This CDR3 has 17 amino acids. Per the germline V gene, CDR1 is MDHEN and CDR2 is SYDVKM. V was pared by 1 base and J by 8 bases, with 22 bases between. This chain's CDR3 is CASSLFLSDKRRTTQYF. CDR3 nucleotide sequence: TGTGCCAGCAGTTTATTTTTATCTGACAAACGGAGGACTACGCAGTATTTT.

The CDR3 region is CATSGRIAGAEDTQYF. CDR3 sequence (DNA): TGTGCCACCAGCGGTCGGATTGCGGGAGCGGAAGATACGCAGTATTTT. The chain combines TRBV15 with TRBJ2-3; 7 bases agree with TRBD2. The CDR3 length is 16 residues. Germline-derived CDR1 and CDR2 are LNHNV and YYDKDF (reference sequence). The V segment lost 5 bases and the J segment 5 bases; nucleotides outside the gene matches: 13.

In its sample, this clone was seen a few times. The chain employs TRBV4-3 and TRBJ2-2; unclear D gene. Germline loops: CDR1 LGHNA, CDR2 YSLEER. CDR3 length: 17 residues. The germline V and J ends were trimmed by 0 bases and 2 bases, with 13 bases remaining between them. As DNA, the CDR3 is TGCGCCAGCAGCCAAGAACCTTACAGCTTTAACACCGGGGAGCTGTTTTTT. Protein sequence: CASSQEPYSFNTGELFF.

The CDR3 region is CASSLFPGLLPSEQYF. CDR3 nucleotides: TGTGCCAGCAGTTTATTCCCGGGACTCCTCCCGTCCGAGCAGTACTTC. V gene TRBV27 combines with J gene TRBJ2-7; a weak D match, TRBD2 (6 bases). V was trimmed by 1 base and J by 6 bases, leaving 19 bases between them. CDR3 length equals 16 residues. The germline CDR1 and CDR2 sequences are MNHEY and SMNVEV (reference sequence).